The clone carrying this T cell receptor beta chain has only a few counts. Its antigen is as yet unknown. Germline V gene data show CDR1 as DFQATT and CDR2 as SNEGSKA (reference sequence). J gave up 2 bases and V 6 bases, and 7 bases lay outside the gene matches. This CDR3 region has 14 residues. The sample belongs to a study of T-cell memory formation after mild COVID-19. Broader study findings: Clones that got smaller from day 15 to 85 had even CD4/CD8, while clones growing later tipped toward CD4+. CD4+ contracting clones were found mainly in CM and EM, and CD8+ ones in EMRA.

TCRdb processed the 5' RACE reads anew with MiXCR; each CDR3 protein has one entry. There are 89,000 or so distinct CDR3 sequences in the sample; 13% occur only once, and roughly two fifths lies in the top ten. The chain links TRBV20-1 to TRBJ1-5, with 7 nucleotides matching TRBD1. The sequence was collected from a man aged 18 to 30 who had mild COVID-19 (a few samples of this study predate the infection). Cell type and time point are not known. Source material: PBMCs or a T cell subset sorted from them (not recorded which). The chain's CDR3 is CSARQGWGNQPQHF. CDR3 sequence (DNA): TGCAGTGCCAGACAGGGTTGGGGCAATCAGCCCCAGCATTTT.